Here is one T cell receptor beta chain with its context. TCRdb keeps only in-frame clones here, not all; method: immunoSEQ multiplex PCR. The repertoire consists of approximately 140,000 clones, with 88% occurring once and the leading ten covering over 2%. The data belong to a study of blood T cell repertoires in COVID-19. As for the study in general: Samples came from the United States, Italy and Spain, spanning acute and convalescent COVID-19. Sample material is recorded as cDNA or gDNA derived from T cells, B-cell-depleted T cells, or PBMCs.

Trimming cost V 1 base and J 5 bases; bases outside gene matches: 7. This CDR3 contains 15 residues. In germline, CDR1 is SGHTS, CDR2 YDEGEE. The specimen was peripheral blood. The rearrangement links TRBV5-8 to TRBJ2-7; 9 bases fit TRBD1. The clonotype comes from a human donor with COVID-19, enrolled during active disease. The donor label of this sample is uncertain. The CDR3 spells CASSLPGQGMDEQYF. The CDR3 DNA reads TGTGCCAGCAGCTTGCCGGGACAGGGCATGGACGAGCAGTACTTC. The complete variable domain, with remaining parts taken from reference TRBV5-8 and TRBJ2-7, reads EAGVTQSPTHLIKTRGQQATLRCSPISGHTSVYWYQQALGLGLQFLLWYDEGEERNRGNFPPRFSGRQFPNYSSELNVNALELEDSALYLCASSLPGQGMDEQYFGPGTRLTVT.